Below are 22 T cell receptor beta chains sequenced from a single sample in a study of cytomegalovirus exposure and HLA in healthy donors. The PCR made use of 60 Vbeta and 13 Jbeta primers. The table came from immunoSEQ multiplex PCR; TCRdb's copy has only in-frame clones and leaves some out. The data show fewer than 90,000 clones, with roughly 78% seen just once and nearly 2.5% held by the top ten. Sequenced: PBMCs. Every receptor here comes from a male donor in good health and CMV-seropositive.

The chain employs TRBV7-9 and TRBJ1-1, with D perhaps TRBD1 (5 bases). Deletions cut 3 bases from V and 6 bases from J, with 8 bases between. This CDR3 has 12 residues. CDR1 and CDR2 (germline): SEHNR, FQNEAQ (reference sequence). The CDR3 loop is CASSFGRAEAFF. CDR3 DNA sequence: TGTGCCAGCAGCTTCGGCAGGGCTGAAGCTTTCTTT.

V and J are TRBV7-9 and TRBJ2-3; maybe TRBD1 (6 bases). Germline V gene data show CDR1 as SEHNR and CDR2 as FQNEAQ (reference sequence). V lost 5 bases to trimming and J lost 2 bases, with 11 bases between them. This CDR3 contains 14 residues. CDR3 sequence reads: CASSIGQYTDTQYF. CDR3 DNA: TGTGCCAGCAGCATAGGACAGTACACAGATACGCAGTATTTT.

The V call is TRBV6-1, the J call TRBJ2-5; 9 bases are shared with TRBD1. The CDR3 consists of 15 residues. Germline V gene data show CDR1 as MNHNS and CDR2 as SASEGT. Trimming removed 1 base from V and 7 bases from J; junction bases left unmatched: 7. The DNA of the CDR3 is TGTGCCAGCAGTGAAGGGACAGGGGAGGTCGGGACCCAGTACTTC. Encoded protein: CASSEGTGEVGTQYF.

This clone came up a few times. The V and J genes are TRBV27 and TRBJ2-6; TRBD1 aligns across 9 bases. The ends lost 1 base at V and 2 bases at J; junction bases unmatched: 6. CDR1 is MNHEY and CDR2 is SMNVEV in the germline V gene (reference sequence). This CDR3 contains 18 residues. Here the CDR3 reads CASSLFGTGLTGANVLTF. DNA for the CDR3: TGTGCCAGCAGTTTATTTGGGACAGGGCTAACTGGGGCCAACGTCCTGACTTTC.

This clone was counted a few times. The chain is built from TRBV7-2 and TRBJ1-1, with 8 bases that match TRBD1. Trimming cost V 1 base and J 8 bases; bases outside gene matches: 9. The CDR3 runs to 15 residues. The germline V gene has CDR1 SGHTA and CDR2 FQGNSA. DNA for the CDR3: TGTGCCAGCAGCTTAGGTTTAGGACAGGGCGCCGAAGCTTTCTTT. Translating gives CASSLGLGQGAEAFF.

The V gene is TRBV29-1, the J gene TRBJ2-7; TRBD2 aligns across 12 bases. Germline V gives CDR1 SQVTM, CDR2 ANQGSEA. This CDR3 has 14 amino acids. Unmatched junction bases numbered 3, after V lost 5 bases and J lost 1 base. CDR3 amino acids: CSVKTSGSSYEQYF. The CDR3 coding sequence is TGCAGCGTTAAGACTAGCGGGAGTTCCTACGAGCAGTACTTC.

The V gene is TRBV19, the J gene TRBJ1-4; D not certain. CDR1 LNHDA and CDR2 SQIVND come from the germline V gene (reference sequence). This CDR3 has 15 residues. V was trimmed by 3 bases and J by 3 bases, leaving 11 bases between them. The CDR3 DNA reads as TGTGCCAGTAGTATCGCTGCCGGGGCTAATGAAAAACTGTTTTTT. Translating it yields CASSIAAGANEKLFF.

The chain uses TRBV28 and TRBJ1-5, with 9 bases aligning to TRBD1. V gave up 5 bases and J gave up 2 bases; unmatched junction bases: 10. CDR3 length: 17 residues. From germline, CDR1 is MDHEN and CDR2 SYDVKM. The CDR3 here is CASSPRDRVFGNQPQHF. Written as DNA, the CDR3 is TGTGCCAGCAGTCCCCGGGACAGGGTATTTGGCAATCAGCCCCAGCATTTT.

This clone was found a few times. The J gene is TRBJ1-3, the V gene TRBV7-3, with a tentative D call TRBD1 (5 bases). The germline V gene has CDR1 SGHTA and CDR2 FQGTGA. The ends were cut back, 5 bases at V and 0 bases at J, with 17 bases in the middle. The CDR3 contains 17 residues. DNA of the CDR3: TGTGCCAGCAGCCTTACCGGGACTGCAAACTCTGGAAACACCATATATTTT. Protein product: CASSLTGTANSGNTIYF.

V and J are TRBV28 and TRBJ2-5, with a weak D call TRBD1 (8 bases). CDR1 and CDR2 from the germline V gene are MDHEN and SYDVKM. Between the trimmed V and J ends, which lost 1 base and 6 bases, there was a span of 21 bases. This CDR3 is 17 amino acids long. The CDR3 DNA follows: TGTGCCAGCAGTTTATCGGCGGGGGCAGGGGGCCTACAGACCCAGTACTTC. Residues: CASSLSAGAGGLQTQYF.

The CDR3 is CASSSPSRQGSSTEAFF. The CDR3 bases are TGTGCCAGCAGCTCCCCCTCCAGGCAGGGAAGTAGCACTGAAGCTTTCTTT. This rearrangement joins TRBV27 to TRBJ1-1; tentative D call: TRBD1 (5 bases). V was trimmed by 6 bases and J by 4 bases, leaving 24 bases between them. Per the germline V gene, CDR1 is MNHEY and CDR2 is SMNVEV (reference sequence). The CDR3 consists of 17 residues.

The rearrangement joins TRBV5-8 to TRBJ2-3; TRBD1 aligns across 8 bases. V lost 4 bases to trimming and J lost 1 base; unmatched junction nucleotides: 5. This CDR3 has 15 amino acids. CDR1 and CDR2 (germline): SGHTS, YDEGEE. CDR3 sequence: CASSSRGLRTDTQYF. For the CDR3, the DNA is TGTGCCAGCAGCAGCAGGGGGCTCCGCACAGATACGCAGTATTTT.

The chain joins TRBV7-9 to TRBJ1-4; 8 bases are a match to TRBD1. Trimming cost V 5 bases and J 4 bases; bases outside gene matches: 9. This CDR3 region has 16 residues. From germline, CDR1 is SEHNR and CDR2 FQNEAQ (reference sequence). This CDR3 reads CASSPRDRRINEKLFF. In DNA form, the CDR3 reads TGTGCCAGCAGCCCCCGGGACAGGAGAATTAATGAAAAACTGTTTTTT.

The J gene is TRBJ1-1, the V gene TRBV7-8; 7 nucleotides agree with TRBD1. CDR1 and CDR2 (germline): SGHVS, FQNEAQ. Trimming at V came to 5 bases and at J to 4 bases, leaving 4 bases not matched to a gene. This CDR3 is built from 13 residues. Written as DNA, the CDR3 is TGTGCCAGCAGCCCAAGGACAGGCACTGAAGCTTTCTTT. This gives the protein CASSPRTGTEAFF.

This clone was found once. The chain recombines TRBV7-9 with TRBJ2-7; D is unresolved. The ends were cut back, 5 bases at V and 4 bases at J, with 9 bases in the middle. CDR3 length: 12 residues. From germline, CDR1 is SEHNR and CDR2 FQNEAQ (reference sequence). CDR3 nucleotide sequence: TGTGCCAGCAGCCAACAGTTATACGAGCAGTACTTC. Encoded protein: CASSQQLYEQYF.

V usage is TRBV27 and J usage is TRBJ2-3; 7 bases match TRBD2. After removal of 3 bases from V and 2 bases from J, the junction contained 5 bases not matched to a gene. Germline V gene lookup returns CDR1 MNHEY and CDR2 SMNVEV (reference sequence). The CDR3 is made up of 15 amino acids. The CDR3 DNA is TGTGCCAGCAGTTTCACTAGCGCCTACACAGATACGCAGTATTTT. This encodes CASSFTSAYTDTQYF.

The chain has TRBV5-6 and TRBJ2-2; no firm D call. The CDR3 has 17 residues. Germline V gene data show CDR1 as SGHDT and CDR2 as YYEEEE. Trimming removed 0 bases from V and 0 bases from J, with 12 bases in between. The CDR3, as DNA: TGTGCCAGCAGCTTGGCCCAGGAAAGGACGAACACCGGGGAGCTGTTTTTT. Its protein product is CASSLAQERTNTGELFF.

This clone is a singleton in its sample. CDR3 nucleotide sequence: TGTGCCAGCTCATCTTACAGGGTGACTGAAGCTTTCTTT. Amino acids: CASSSYRVTEAFF. The V and J genes are TRBV18 and TRBJ1-1, with D possibly TRBD1 on 6 matching bases. Germline V gene lookup returns CDR1 KGHSH and CDR2 LQKENI. V was clipped by 5 bases and J by 5 bases, with 12 bases between them. The CDR3 has 13 amino acids.

The chain uses TRBV2 and TRBJ1-1; D is possibly TRBD1 (6 bases). CDR1 and CDR2 from the germline V gene are SNHLY and FYNNEI. The CDR3 covers 13 residues. V was shortened by 3 bases and J by 7 bases, with 12 bases between the two germline ends. CDR3 nucleotide sequence: TGTGCCAGCAGTGAGGATGGACAGCTTGAAGCTTTCTTT. Translated: CASSEDGQLEAFF. Full variable domain (rest looked up from reference TRBV2 and TRBJ1-1): EPEVTQTPSHQVTQMGQEVILRCVPISNHLYFYWYRQILGQKVEFLVSFYNNEISEKSEIFDDQFSVERPDGSNFTLKIRSTKLEDSAMYFCASSEDGQLEAFFGQGTRLTVV.

This clone has only one observation. The J gene is TRBJ2-3, the V gene TRBV9, with TRBD2 as a possible D gene (7 bases). The CDR3 has 15 residues. V was shortened by 1 base and J by 5 bases, with 14 bases between the two germline ends. CDR1 is SGDLS and CDR2 is YYNGEE in the germline V gene. CDR3 bases: TGTGCCAGCAGCGTAAAGGGGGGGCGGGAAGATACGCAGTATTTT. Amino acids: CASSVKGGREDTQYF. The complete variable domain, with remaining parts taken from reference TRBV9 and TRBJ2-3, reads DSGVTQTPKHLITATGQRVTLRCSPRSGDLSVYWYQQSLDQGLQFLIQYYNGEERAKGNILERFSAQQFPDLHSELNLSSLELGDSALYFCASSVKGGREDTQYFGPGTRLTVL.

This sequence joins TRBV5-1 and TRBJ2-1, with 8 positions matching TRBD1. The germline gives CDR1 SGHRS, CDR2 YFSETQ. The trim removed 4 bases at V and 4 bases at J, leaving 4 bases unmatched. The CDR3 covers 14 residues. The CDR3 loop is CASSPGQAYNEQFF. Written as DNA, the CDR3 is TGCGCCAGCAGCCCGGGACAGGCGTACAATGAGCAGTTCTTC.

The J gene is TRBJ2-7, the V gene TRBV1; TRBD2 was called by the table and not checked on the DNA. TRBV1 is assigned pseudogene status. This CDR3 has 16 residues. CDR3 amino acids: CTSSQGEREAGGEQYF. The CDR3 DNA follows: TGCACCAGCAGCCAAGGTGAGCGGGAGGCCGGAGGAGAGCAGTACTTC.